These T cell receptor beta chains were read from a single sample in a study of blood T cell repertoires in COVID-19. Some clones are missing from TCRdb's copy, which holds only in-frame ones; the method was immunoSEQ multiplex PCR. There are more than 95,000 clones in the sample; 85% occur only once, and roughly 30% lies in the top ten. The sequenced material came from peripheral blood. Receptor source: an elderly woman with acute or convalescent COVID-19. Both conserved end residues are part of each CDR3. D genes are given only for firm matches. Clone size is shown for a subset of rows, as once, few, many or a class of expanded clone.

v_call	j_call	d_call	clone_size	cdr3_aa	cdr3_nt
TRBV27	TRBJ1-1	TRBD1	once	CASHRGSNTEAFF	TGTGCCAGTCACAGGGGATCGAACACTGAAGCTTTCTTT
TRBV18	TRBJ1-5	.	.	CASSPPWAGTGNQPQHF	TGTGCCAGCTCACCACCGTGGGCAGGAACAGGCAATCAGCCCCAGCATTTT
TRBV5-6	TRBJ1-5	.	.	CASSSQGFAWDQPQHF	TGTGCCAGCAGCTCCCAGGGTTTTGCGTGGGATCAGCCCCAGCATTTT
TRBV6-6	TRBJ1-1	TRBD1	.	CASSPGQGALNTEAFF	TGTGCCAGCAGCCCCGGACAGGGGGCTCTGAACACTGAAGCTTTCTTT
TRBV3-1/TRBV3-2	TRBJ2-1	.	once	CASSRLEDEQFF	TGTGCCAGCAGCCGTCTAGAGGATGAGCAGTTCTTC
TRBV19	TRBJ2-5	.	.	CASSMGGQAQYF	TGTGCCAGTAGTATGGGAGGCCAGGCCCAGTACTTC
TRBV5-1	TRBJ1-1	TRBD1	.	CASSGQGYTEAFF	TGCGCCAGCAGCGGACAGGGGTACACTGAAGCTTTCTTT
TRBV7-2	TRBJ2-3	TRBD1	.	CASSSDRVNGDTQYF	TGTGCCAGCAGTTCGGACAGGGTAAATGGAGATACGCAGTATTTT
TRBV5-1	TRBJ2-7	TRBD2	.	CASSPSGGTYEQYF	TGCGCCAGCAGCCCAAGCGGGGGTACCTACGAGCAGTACTTC
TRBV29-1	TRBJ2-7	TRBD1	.	CSVGQGIAYEQYF	TGCAGCGTTGGACAGGGGATCGCCTACGAGCAGTACTTC
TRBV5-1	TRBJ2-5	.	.	CASSLPTVQETQYF	TGCGCCAGCAGCTTGCCAACGGTCCAAGAGACCCAGTACTTC
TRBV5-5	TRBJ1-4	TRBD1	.	CASSDGRQGTRKEKLFF	TGTGCCAGCAGTGACGGTCGACAGGGTACCCGAAAGGAAAAACTGTTTTTT
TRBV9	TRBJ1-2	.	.	CASSVAGARGYTF	TGTGCCAGCAGCGTAGCAGGGGCCCGCGGCTACACCTTC
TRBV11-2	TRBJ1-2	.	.	CASSLQGASGYTF	TGTGCCAGCAGCCTACAAGGGGCAAGCGGCTACACCTTC
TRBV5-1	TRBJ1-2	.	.	CASKSEGGGGYTF	TGCGCCAGCAAATCGGAGGGAGGCGGTGGCTACACCTTC
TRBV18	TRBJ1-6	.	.	CASSPWANPGRRDSPLHF	TGTGCCAGCTCACCATGGGCGAATCCGGGCAGGAGGGATTCACCCCTCCACTTT
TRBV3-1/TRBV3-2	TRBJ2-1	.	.	CASSPWTVSSYNEQFF	TGTGCCAGCAGCCCCTGGACAGTGAGCTCCTACAATGAGCAGTTCTTC
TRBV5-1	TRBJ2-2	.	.	CASRGGGLNTGELFF	TGCGCCAGCAGAGGCGGGGGCCTAAACACCGGGGAGCTGTTTTTT
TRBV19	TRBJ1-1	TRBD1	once	CASSIGQGWNTEAFF	TGTGCCAGTAGTATCGGACAGGGGTGGAACACTGAAGCTTTCTTT
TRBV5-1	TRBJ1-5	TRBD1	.	CASSLGQGDQPQHF	TGCGCCAGCAGCTTGGGACAGGGAGATCAGCCCCAGCATTTT
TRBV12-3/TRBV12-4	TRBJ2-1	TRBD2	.	CASREGLVSEQFF	TGTGCCAGCAGAGAGGGACTAGTAAGTGAGCAGTTCTTC
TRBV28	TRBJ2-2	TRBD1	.	CASTLRSWTGRTGELFF	TGTGCCAGCACCCTCCGTTCATGGACAGGGCGCACCGGGGAGCTGTTTTTT
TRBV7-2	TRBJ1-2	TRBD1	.	CASSLLPPLTGSDYGYTF	TGTGCCAGCAGCTTATTACCCCCGCTGACAGGGAGCGACTATGGCTACACCTTC
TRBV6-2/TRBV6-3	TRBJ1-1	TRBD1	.	CASSSVGTGGAGLSMNTEAFF	TGTGCCAGCAGTTCGGTAGGGACAGGGGGCGCAGGACTATCCATGAACACTGAAGCTTTCTTT
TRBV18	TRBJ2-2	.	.	CASSPRGGAGTGELFF	TGTGCCAGCTCACCACGAGGAGGGGCGGGCACCGGGGAGCTGTTTTTT
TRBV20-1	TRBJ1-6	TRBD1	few	CSASGAGQVNSPLHF	TGCAGTGCTAGTGGGGCGGGACAGGTAAATTCACCCCTCCACTTT
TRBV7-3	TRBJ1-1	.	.	CASSLKMGAEAFF	TGTGCCAGCAGCTTAAAGATGGGGGCCGAAGCTTTCTTT
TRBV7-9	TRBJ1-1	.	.	CASSPANYRVGEAFF	TGTGCCAGCAGCCCCGCAAATTACAGGGTAGGTGAAGCTTTCTTT
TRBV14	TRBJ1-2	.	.	CASSQVGRGNYGYTF	TGTGCCAGCAGCCAAGTCGGTCGGGGTAACTATGGCTACACCTTC
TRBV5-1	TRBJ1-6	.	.	CASRSSTAFNSPLHF	TGCGCCAGCAGGTCTAGCACAGCCTTTAATTCACCCCTCCACTTT
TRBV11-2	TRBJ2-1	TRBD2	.	CASSQTGTIRIYNEQFF	TGTGCCAGCAGCCAAACCGGGACTATCAGGATCTACAATGAGCAGTTCTTC
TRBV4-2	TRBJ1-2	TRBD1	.	CASSPGQGDYGYTF	TGTGCCAGCAGCCCTGGACAGGGGGACTATGGCTACACCTTC
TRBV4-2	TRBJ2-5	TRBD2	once	CASSQEGSGASETQYF	TGTGCCAGCAGCCAAGAGGGCAGCGGGGCAAGTGAGACCCAGTACTTC
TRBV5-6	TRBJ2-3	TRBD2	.	CASSLRASGRTDTQYF	TGTGCCAGCAGCTTGCGGGCTAGCGGACGCACAGATACGCAGTATTTT
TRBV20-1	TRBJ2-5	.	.	CSVRYQETQYF	TGCAGTGTACGGTACCAAGAGACCCAGTACTTC
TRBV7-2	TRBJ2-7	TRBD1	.	CASSLRQGGGTTLYEQYF	TGTGCCAGCAGCTTAAGACAGGGGGGAGGAACTACCCTCTACGAGCAGTACTTC
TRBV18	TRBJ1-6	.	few	CASSQGGIDSPLHF	TGTGCCAGCTCTCAGGGAGGTATCGATTCACCCCTCCACTTT
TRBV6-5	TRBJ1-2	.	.	CASSRQGTYGYTF	TGTGCCAGCAGTCGCCAGGGAACTTATGGCTACACCTTC
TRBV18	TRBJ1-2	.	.	CASSPGGQGTYGYTF	TGTGCCAGCTCACCTGGTGGGCAGGGGACCTATGGCTACACCTTC
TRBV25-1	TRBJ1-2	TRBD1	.	CASSATDRALFYGYTF	TGTGCCAGCAGCGCCACGGACAGGGCCCTATTCTATGGCTACACCTTC
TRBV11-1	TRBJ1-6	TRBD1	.	CASSRQGSSYNSPLHF	TGTGCCAGCAGCCGACAGGGAAGCTCCTATAATTCACCCCTCCACTTT
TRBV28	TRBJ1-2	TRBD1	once	CASTYPGQGALGYTF	TGTGCCAGCACCTATCCGGGACAGGGGGCTCTTGGCTACACCTTC
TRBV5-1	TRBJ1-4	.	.	CASSQGAGNEKLFF	TGCGCCAGCAGCCAAGGGGCGGGAAATGAAAAACTGTTTTTT
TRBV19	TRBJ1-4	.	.	CASSDIPGMATNEKLFF	TGTGCCAGTAGTGATATTCCGGGGATGGCAACTAATGAAAAACTGTTTTTT
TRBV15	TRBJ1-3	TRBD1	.	CATSLWQGGYRGNTIYF	TGTGCCACCAGCCTGTGGCAGGGGGGATATCGGGGAAACACCATATATTTT
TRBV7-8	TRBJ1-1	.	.	CASSDYRATEAFF	TGTGCCAGCAGCGACTACAGGGCCACTGAAGCTTTCTTT
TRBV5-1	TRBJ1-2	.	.	CASSSSLPGEGYTF	TGCGCCAGCAGCTCCAGTCTTCCTGGAGAAGGCTACACCTTC
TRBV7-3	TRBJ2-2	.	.	CASSSGFTGELFF	TGTGCCAGCAGCTCAGGGTTCACCGGGGAGCTGTTTTTT
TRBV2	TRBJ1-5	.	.	CAGTGNLNQPQHF	TGTGCCGGTACAGGGAACCTCAATCAGCCCCAGCATTTT
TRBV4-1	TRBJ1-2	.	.	CASSQDPLVRQFGYTF	TGCGCCAGCAGCCAAGATCCCCTCGTGCGGCAGTTTGGCTACACCTTC
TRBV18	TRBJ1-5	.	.	CASSPRGNQPQHF	TGTGCCAGCTCACCGCGGGGCAATCAGCCCCAGCATTTT
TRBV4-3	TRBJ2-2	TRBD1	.	CASSQRPGGAHTGELFF	TGCGCCAGCAGCCAAAGACCAGGGGGCGCGCACACCGGGGAGCTGTTTTTT
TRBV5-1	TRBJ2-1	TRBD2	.	CASSDPKSGRAAEQFF	TGCGCCAGCAGCGACCCAAAGTCGGGGAGGGCGGCTGAGCAGTTCTTC
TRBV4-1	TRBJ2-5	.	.	CASSQDQFARGQETQYF	TGCGCCAGCAGCCAAGATCAATTTGCTCGGGGACAAGAGACCCAGTACTTC
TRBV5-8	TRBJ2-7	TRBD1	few	CASSRTGPYEQYF	TGTGCCAGCAGCCGGACAGGACCCTACGAGCAGTACTTC
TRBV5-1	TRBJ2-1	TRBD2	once	CASSFGNSGGENEQFF	TGCGCCAGCAGCTTTGGTAATAGCGGGGGGGAAAATGAGCAGTTCTTC